The 18 T cell receptor beta chains listed next were all sequenced from one sample in a study of T cell repertoires in cytomegalovirus infection. One entry per CDR3 protein results from TCRdb running MiXCR on the reads. This table holds a few hundred thousand distinct CDR3 sequences, approximately 15% found once. Material for sequencing was CD8+ T cells from PBMCs. The receptor source for this set is a human donor in good health (CMV status not recorded). Some clones in this sample may be carry-over from other donors' samples.

This sequence joins TRBV13 and TRBJ2-7; the D is unclear. The germline V and J ends were trimmed by 2 bases and 3 bases, with 20 bases remaining between them. The CDR3 consists of 17 residues. CDR1 and CDR2 from the germline V gene are PRHDT and FYEKMQ (reference sequence). The chain's CDR3 is CASSLRSPSHPDYEQYF. For the CDR3, the DNA is TGTGCCAGCAGCTTACGATCACCCTCCCATCCCGACTACGAGCAGTACTTC.

This clonotype showed up many times. V and J are TRBV7-9 and TRBJ2-1; the match to TRBD1 covers 11 bases. The ends lost 6 bases at V and 6 bases at J; junction bases unmatched: 10. Looked up from germline, CDR1 is SEHNR and CDR2 is FQNEAQ (reference sequence). The CDR3 runs to 16 residues. CDR3 residues: CASRSYGGTGGNEQFF. DNA of the CDR3: TGTGCCAGCAGGAGCTATGGAGGGACAGGGGGCAATGAGCAGTTCTTC.

This clonotype appeared a few times. The chain employs TRBV5-1 and TRBJ2-7; D perhaps matches TRBD1 (5 bases). CDR1 is SGHRS, CDR2 YFSETQ, per germline. Trimming took off 2 bases at V and 5 bases at J, with 17 bases between the two ends. This CDR3 has 15 amino acids. In DNA form, the CDR3 reads TGCGCCAGCAGCTTACAGGACCTCGTGGTTGACGAGCAGTACTTC. As protein: CASSLQDLVVDEQYF.

On this clonotype itself: A much larger clone differs from this one at a single base, so this may be a read error. V and J are TRBV7-4 and TRBJ2-4, with 7 positions matching TRBD2. CDR1 SGHVT and CDR2 SQSDAQ come from the germline V gene. The CDR3 covers 15 residues. Trimming took 4 bases from V and 8 from J; bases not matched to a gene: 11. In DNA, the CDR3 is TGTGCCAGCAGCTCCCCTTGGGAGGGGCTAGACATTCAGTACTTC. Its translation: CASSSPWEGLDIQYF.

This clonotype was recorded many times. The rearrangement links TRBV7-2 to TRBJ2-3; 11 nucleotides match TRBD1. The V segment lost 6 bases and the J segment 4 bases; nucleotides outside the gene matches: 9. CDR1 SGHTA and CDR2 FQGNSA come from the germline V gene. The CDR3 runs to 16 residues. The CDR3 spells CASSPPGQGGPDTQYF. Here the CDR3 DNA reads TGTGCCAGCAGTCCTCCGGGACAGGGGGGCCCAGATACGCAGTATTTT.

The rearrangement links TRBV29-1 to TRBJ1-2, with no clear D. Trimming removed 6 bases at V and 0 bases at J, with 14 bases between. Germline V CDR1 and CDR2: SQVTM, ANQGSEA. CDR3 size: 14 residues. CDR3 bases: TGCAGCGTGGCCGAGGATTCAGCTAACTATGGCTACACCTTC. Protein product: CSVAEDSANYGYTF. Looking up the rest from reference TRBV29-1 and TRBJ1-2 gives the full variable domain: SAVISQKPSRDICQRGTSLTIQCQVDSQVTMMFWYRQQPGQSLTLIATANQGSEATYESGFVIDKFPISRPNLTFSTLTVSNMSPEDSSIYLCSVAEDSANYGYTFGSGTRLTVV.

The gene calls are TRBV6-2 or TRBV6-3 and TRBJ2-7; the match to TRBD1 covers 8 bases. The ends lost 8 bases at V and 3 bases at J; junction bases unmatched: 6. From germline, CDR1 is MNHEY and CDR2 SVGEGT. CDR3 length: 13 residues. CDR3 in amino acids: CASLGQGDYEQYF. CDR3 bases: TGTGCCAGCCTCGGACAGGGAGACTACGAGCAGTACTTC.

The rearrangement uses TRBV5-1 and TRBJ1-1; a possible D gene is TRBD1 (6 bases). CDR1 SGHRS and CDR2 YFSETQ come from the germline V gene. The CDR3 extends over 13 amino acids. Trimming left V 3 bases short and J 5 bases short, with 11 bases between. Here the CDR3 DNA reads TGCGCCAGCAGCTCACAGGGTTGGACTGAAGCTTTCTTT. Translation gives CASSSQGWTEAFF.

This clonotype was detected ten times or more. Written as DNA, the CDR3 is TGTGCCAGCAGTTTTGGGTCAGGGATGTACACTGAAGCTTTCTTT. As protein: CASSFGSGMYTEAFF. The J gene is TRBJ1-1, the V gene TRBV12-3 or TRBV12-4, with a tentative D call TRBD1 (5 bases). This CDR3 has 15 amino acids. Between the trimmed V and J ends, which lost 3 bases and 3 bases, there was a span of 14 bases.

This clonotype was counted between two and nine times. The V gene is TRBV3-1, the J gene TRBJ2-7, with a possible D match to TRBD1 (5 bases). The CDR3 is 17 amino acids. The V and J ends lost 0 bases and 4 bases respectively, with 19 bases between them. Germline V lookup: CDR1 LGHDT, CDR2 YNNKEL (reference sequence). Written as DNA, the CDR3 is TGTGCCAGCAGCCAAGACCGGTGGCAGGGAAATTTGTACGAGCAGTACTTC. Its translation is CASSQDRWQGNLYEQYF.

Only a few counts were recorded for this clonotype. The chain has TRBV12-3 or TRBV12-4 and TRBJ2-5; TRBD1 might be the D (5 bases). This CDR3 has 18 residues. The ends were cut back, 6 bases at V and 4 bases at J, with 27 bases in the middle. The CDR3 loop reads CASSGHFLKGTAAETQYF. CDR3 DNA: TGTGCCAGCAGCGGACACTTTCTTAAGGGAACGGCGGCAGAGACCCAGTACTTC.

The sample holds a few counts of this clonotype. The CDR3 loop is CASSLPVGGLQETQYF. The CDR3 DNA reads as TGTGCCAGCAGCTTGCCTGTCGGGGGCCTCCAAGAGACCCAGTACTTC. V is TRBV5-6 and J is TRBJ2-5; D tentatively fits TRBD1 or TRBD2 (6 bases each). The CDR3 contains 16 residues. V lost 1 base and J 1 base, leaving 14 bases between the germline ends. Germline CDR1 reads SGHDT; CDR2 reads YYEEEE.

This clonotype was detected ten times or more. The chain uses TRBV7-2 and TRBJ1-1, with TRBD1 identical over 9 bases. Per the germline V gene, CDR1 is SGHTA and CDR2 is FQGNSA. The CDR3 extends over 16 amino acids. With V trimmed by 5 bases and J by 0 bases, 7 bases remained unmatched. CDR3 sequence reads: CASSINRGLMNTEAFF. The CDR3 DNA sequence: TGTGCCAGCAGCATCAACAGGGGGCTTATGAACACTGAAGCTTTCTTT.

This clonotype was picked up a small number of times. The chain couples TRBV11-2 to TRBJ2-2; D remains unclear. The CDR3 contains 14 residues. Germline assignment: CDR1 SGHAT and CDR2 FQNNGV. V lost 2 bases, J lost 4 bases, and 8 bases lay in between. Here the CDR3 DNA reads TGTGCCAGCAGCTTAACGGTGGTCACCGGGGAGCTGTTTTTT. Protein sequence: CASSLTVVTGELFF.

This clonotype has at least ten counts. The rearrangement uses TRBV29-1 and TRBJ2-5; D not certain. Trimming removed 3 bases from V and 1 base from J, with 9 bases in between. Germline CDR1 is SQVTM and CDR2 is ANQGSEA. The CDR3 has 13 amino acids. The CDR3 DNA reads as TGCAGCGTTGATTTGGTAACCCAAGAGACCCAGTACTTC. This sequence encodes CSVDLVTQETQYF. Full variable domain (outside the CDR3, taken from reference TRBV29-1 and TRBJ2-5): SAVISQKPSRDICQRGTSLTIQCQVDSQVTMMFWYRQQPGQSLTLIATANQGSEATYESGFVIDKFPISRPNLTFSTLTVSNMSPEDSSIYLCSVDLVTQETQYFGPGTRLLVL.

A few counts support this clonotype. The CDR3 DNA reads as TGCAGTGCTAGGCCCGACTTGGGGCAAGAGACCCAGTACTTC. This codes for CSARPDLGQETQYF. The chain carries TRBV20-1 and TRBJ2-5; no reliable D call. Trimming left V 3 bases short and J 2 bases short, with 13 bases between. In germline, CDR1 is DFQATT, CDR2 SNEGSKA (reference sequence). CDR3 size: 14 residues.

This clonotype has just a few counts. CDR3 sequence (DNA): TGTGCCAGCACCCAGGGACGTGTCTCTGGGGCCAACGTCCTGACTTTC. It is translated as CASTQGRVSGANVLTF. This chain uses TRBV7-9 with TRBJ2-6, with D possibly called TRBD1 or TRBD2 (5 bases each). The germline V gene has CDR1 SEHNR and CDR2 FQNEAQ (reference sequence). CDR3 length: 16 amino acids. V was trimmed by 7 bases and J by 0 bases, leaving 13 bases between them.

The sample holds many counts of this clonotype. J is TRBJ2-1 and V is TRBV6-1; D perhaps matches TRBD2 (5 bases). V was clipped by 6 bases and J by 5 bases, with 14 bases between them. The CDR3 has 14 amino acids. Looked up from germline, CDR1 is MNHNS and CDR2 is SASEGT. The chain's CDR3 is CASRGGLGDNEQFF. CDR3 nucleotide sequence: TGTGCCAGCAGGGGCGGGCTAGGCGACAATGAGCAGTTCTTC.